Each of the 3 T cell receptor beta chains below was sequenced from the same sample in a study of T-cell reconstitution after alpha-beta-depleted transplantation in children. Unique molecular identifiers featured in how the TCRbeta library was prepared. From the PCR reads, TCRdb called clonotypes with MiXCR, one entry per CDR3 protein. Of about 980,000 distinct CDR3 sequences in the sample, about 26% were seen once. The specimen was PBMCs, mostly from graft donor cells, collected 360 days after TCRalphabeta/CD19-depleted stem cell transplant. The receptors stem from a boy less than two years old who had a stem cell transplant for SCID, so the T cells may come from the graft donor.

The CDR3 DNA reads as TGCGCCAGCAGCTCCTTGGGGACAGGGATTAGGGCTGAAGCTTTCTTT. Its protein is CASSSLGTGIRAEAFF. The chain has TRBV5-1 and TRBJ1-1; TRBD1 matches 9 bases. Germline lookup yields CDR1 SGHRS and CDR2 YFSETQ. Trimming at V came to 3 bases and at J to 6 bases, leaving 12 bases not matched to a gene. CDR3 length: 16 amino acids. Filled out from reference TRBV5-1 and TRBJ1-1, the complete variable domain reads KAGVTQTPRYLIKTRGQQVTLSCSPISGHRSVSWYQQTPGQGLQFLFEYFSETQRNKGNFPGRFSGRQFSNSRSEMNVSTLELGDSALYLCASSSLGTGIRAEAFFGQGTRLTVV.

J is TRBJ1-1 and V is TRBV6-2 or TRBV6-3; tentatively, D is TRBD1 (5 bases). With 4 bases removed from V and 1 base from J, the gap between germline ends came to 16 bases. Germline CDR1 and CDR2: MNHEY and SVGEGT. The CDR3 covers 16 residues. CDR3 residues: CASSSPWGGANTEAFF. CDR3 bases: TGTGCCAGCAGTTCCCCCTGGGGTGGGGCGAACACTGAAGCTTTCTTT.

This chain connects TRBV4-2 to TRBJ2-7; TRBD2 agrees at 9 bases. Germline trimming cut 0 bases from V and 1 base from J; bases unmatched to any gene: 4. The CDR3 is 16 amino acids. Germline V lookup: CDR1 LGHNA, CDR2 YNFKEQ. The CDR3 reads CASSQDIAGASYEQYF. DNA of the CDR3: TGTGCCAGCAGCCAAGATATAGCGGGAGCGTCCTACGAGCAGTACTTC.